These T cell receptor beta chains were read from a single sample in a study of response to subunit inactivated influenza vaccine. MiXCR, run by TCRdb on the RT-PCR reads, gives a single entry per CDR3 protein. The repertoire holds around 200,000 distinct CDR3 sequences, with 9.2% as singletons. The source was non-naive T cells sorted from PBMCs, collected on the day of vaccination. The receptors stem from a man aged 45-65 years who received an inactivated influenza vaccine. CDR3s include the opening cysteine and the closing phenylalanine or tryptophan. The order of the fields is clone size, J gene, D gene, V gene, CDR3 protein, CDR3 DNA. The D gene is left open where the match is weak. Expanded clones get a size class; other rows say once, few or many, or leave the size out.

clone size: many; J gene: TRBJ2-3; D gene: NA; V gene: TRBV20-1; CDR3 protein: CSARDRINTDTQYF; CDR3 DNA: TGCAGTGCTAGAGACCGGATTAACACAGATACGCAGTATTTT
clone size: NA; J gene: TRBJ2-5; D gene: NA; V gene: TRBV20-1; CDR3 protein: CSAMGVGDQETQYF; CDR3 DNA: TGCAGTGCTATGGGGGTAGGGGACCAAGAGACCCAGTACTTC
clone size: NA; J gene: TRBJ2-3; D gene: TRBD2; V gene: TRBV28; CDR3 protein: CASSFLGLDPAGEDTQYF; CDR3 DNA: TGTGCCAGCAGTTTTCTTGGCCTGGACCCGGCGGGGGAGGATACGCAGTATTTT
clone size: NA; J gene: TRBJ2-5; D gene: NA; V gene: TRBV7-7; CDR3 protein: CASSARLEEETQYF; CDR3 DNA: TGTGCTAGCAGCGCCCGACTAGAAGAGGAGACCCAGTACTTC
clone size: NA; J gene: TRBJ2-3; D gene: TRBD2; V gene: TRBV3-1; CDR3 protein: CASSQGWLAGVTDTQYF; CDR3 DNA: TGTGCCAGCAGCCAAGGATGGCTAGCGGGGGTTACAGATACGCAGTATTTT
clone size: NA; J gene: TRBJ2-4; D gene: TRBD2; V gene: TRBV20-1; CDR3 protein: CSAAAAGVAKNIQYF; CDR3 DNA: TGCAGTGCAGCGGCCGCGGGGGTAGCCAAAAACATTCAGTACTTC
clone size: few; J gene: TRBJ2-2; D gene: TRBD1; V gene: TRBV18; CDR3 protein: CASCLTTDRLGELFF; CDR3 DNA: TGTGCCAGCTGCCTTACGACGGACAGGCTCGGGGAGCTGTTTTTT
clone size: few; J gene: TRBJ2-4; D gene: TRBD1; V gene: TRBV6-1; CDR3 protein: CASSERAGGWGAKNIQYF; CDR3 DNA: TGTGCCAGCAGTGAAAGGGCAGGGGGTTGGGGGGCCAAAAACATTCAGTACTTC
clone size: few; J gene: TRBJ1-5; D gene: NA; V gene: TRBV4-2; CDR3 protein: CASSQQGRGSNQPQHF; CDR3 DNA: TGTGCCAGCAGCCAACAGGGAAGGGGAAGCAATCAGCCCCAGCATTTT
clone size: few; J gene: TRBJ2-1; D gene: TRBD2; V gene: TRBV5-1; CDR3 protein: CASSSTSGGHEQFF; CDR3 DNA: TGCGCCAGCAGCTCGACTAGCGGGGGCCATGAGCAGTTCTTC
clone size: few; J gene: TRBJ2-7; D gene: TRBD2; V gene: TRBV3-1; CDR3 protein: CASSQDSHKAGGPFRREQYF; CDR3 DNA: TGTGCCAGCAGCCAAGATTCCCATAAGGCGGGAGGGCCTTTTAGAAGAGAGCAGTACTTC
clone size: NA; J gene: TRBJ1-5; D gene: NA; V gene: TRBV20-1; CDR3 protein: CSARDFGGGKNQPQHF; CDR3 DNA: TGCAGTGCTAGAGATTTCGGGGGCGGTAAAAATCAGCCCCAGCATTTT
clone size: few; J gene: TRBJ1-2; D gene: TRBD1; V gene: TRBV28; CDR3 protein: CASSTGTGGKNGYTF; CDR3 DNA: TGTGCCAGCAGTACGGGGACAGGGGGCAAGAATGGCTACACCTTC
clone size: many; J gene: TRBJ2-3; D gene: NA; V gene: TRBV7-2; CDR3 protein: CASSLAWGGLGTDTQYF; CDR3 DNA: TGTGCCAGCAGCTTAGCGTGGGGGGGGCTGGGCACAGATACGCAGTATTTT
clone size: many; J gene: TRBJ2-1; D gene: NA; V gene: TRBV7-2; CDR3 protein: CASSRSTFLREQFF; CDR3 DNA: TGTGCCAGCAGCCGGTCGACCTTTTTAAGGGAGCAGTTCTTC
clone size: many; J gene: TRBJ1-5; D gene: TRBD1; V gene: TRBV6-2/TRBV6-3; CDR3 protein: CASSHGTGGANQPQHF; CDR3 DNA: TGTGCCAGCAGTCACGGGACAGGTGGTGCCAATCAGCCCCAGCATTTT
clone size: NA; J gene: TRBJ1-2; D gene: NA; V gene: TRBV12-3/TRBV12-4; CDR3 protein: CASSLVWTGNYGYTF; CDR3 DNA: TGTGCCAGCAGTTTAGTGTGGACGGGTAACTATGGCTACACCTTC
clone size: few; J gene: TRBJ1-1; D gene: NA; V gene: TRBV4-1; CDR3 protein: CASSKAAGARMNTEAFF; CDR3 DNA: TGCGCCAGCAGCAAAGCTGCGGGGGCGCGGATGAACACTGAAGCTTTCTTT
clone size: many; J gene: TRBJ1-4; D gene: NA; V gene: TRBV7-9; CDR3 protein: CASSLGMSRQPNEKLFF; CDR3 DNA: TGTGCCAGCAGCTTAGGTATGAGCAGGCAGCCGAATGAAAAACTGTTTTTT